These T cell receptor beta chains were read from a single sample in a study of Tregs in tolerant kidney transplant recipients. TCRdb's copy holds only in-frame clones and misses some; the assay was immunoSEQ multiplex PCR. The sample consists of tens of thousands of clones, 80% to 85% of them appearing once. Source material: CD4+ T cells from blood. These receptors were obtained from a human donor in good health. Both conserved end residues are part of each CDR3. The order of the fields is V gene, J gene, CDR3 protein.

v_gene: TRBV19; j_gene: TRBJ2-7; CDR3aa: CASSGQGLSPYEQYF
v_gene: TRBV6-1; j_gene: TRBJ1-3; CDR3aa: CASSASGNTIYF
v_gene: TRBV7-8; j_gene: TRBJ2-7; CDR3aa: CASSSPRDRVNEQYF
v_gene: TRBV6-5; j_gene: TRBJ2-6; CDR3aa: CASRRGARDVLTF
v_gene: TRBV7-9; j_gene: TRBJ2-7; CDR3aa: CASSFFRFEQYF
v_gene: TRBV19; j_gene: TRBJ1-4; CDR3aa: CASSGRQGEANEKLFF
v_gene: TRBV7-6; j_gene: TRBJ2-5; CDR3aa: CASSLGGLAGSLGETQYF
v_gene: TRBV5-6; j_gene: TRBJ2-1; CDR3aa: CASSGLVLYNEQFF
v_gene: TRBV15; j_gene: TRBJ2-2; CDR3aa: CATSRRRSGELFF
v_gene: TRBV6-5; j_gene: TRBJ1-2; CDR3aa: CAGLTGTGYTF
v_gene: TRBV5-1; j_gene: TRBJ2-2; CDR3aa: CASSSPSGNTGELFF
v_gene: TRBV13; j_gene: TRBJ2-2; CDR3aa: CASSFSTSGRATGELFF
v_gene: TRBV19; j_gene: TRBJ2-6; CDR3aa: CASSNLGQWSGANVLTF
v_gene: TRBV19; j_gene: TRBJ1-3; CDR3aa: CASSRDPLLSGNTIYF
v_gene: TRBV11-2; j_gene: TRBJ2-3; CDR3aa: CASSFSGGPGDTQYF
v_gene: TRBV2; j_gene: TRBJ2-2; CDR3aa: CASSPRPIGELFF
v_gene: TRBV29-1; j_gene: TRBJ2-5; CDR3aa: CSVERSAGTQTQYF
v_gene: TRBV21-1; j_gene: TRBJ2-1; CDR3aa: CASRAEGLYNEQFF
v_gene: TRBV2; j_gene: TRBJ1-1; CDR3aa: CASSEARRGIGRKNTEAFF
v_gene: TRBV12-5; j_gene: TRBJ1-3; CDR3aa: CASGLVLSTGGESLSGNTIYF
v_gene: TRBV6-5; j_gene: TRBJ1-2; CDR3aa: CASRKDSSDYGYTF
v_gene: TRBV28; j_gene: TRBJ1-2; CDR3aa: CASSFSGEDGYTF
v_gene: TRBV10-2; j_gene: TRBJ2-7; CDR3aa: CASSVGSEYEQYF
v_gene: TRBV25-1; j_gene: TRBJ2-2; CDR3aa: CASSRAGTNTGELFF
v_gene: TRBV6-5; j_gene: TRBJ1-2; CDR3aa: CASSGQGSYGYTF
v_gene: TRBV4-3; j_gene: TRBJ2-7; CDR3aa: CASSLISGYEQYF
v_gene: TRBV11-2; j_gene: TRBJ2-1; CDR3aa: CASSPPTQGLAFNEQFF
v_gene: TRBV6-1; j_gene: TRBJ2-7; CDR3aa: CASRRKPGQLYEQYF
v_gene: TRBV29-1; j_gene: TRBJ2-1; CDR3aa: CSVDRQGWYNEQFF
v_gene: TRBV4-1; j_gene: TRBJ2-1; CDR3aa: CASSQDWGLAGVGLYNEQFF
v_gene: TRBV15; j_gene: TRBJ2-3; CDR3aa: CATSRDSGNTDTQYF
v_gene: TRBV21-1; j_gene: TRBJ2-3; CDR3aa: CASSLLRDRPTDTQYF
v_gene: TRBV6-1; j_gene: TRBJ2-5; CDR3aa: CASKTSDSQETQYF
v_gene: TRBV7-2; j_gene: TRBJ1-2; CDR3aa: CASSFAGQGTNYGYTF
v_gene: TRBV4-3; j_gene: TRBJ2-7; CDR3aa: CASSQVGQGSFEQYF
v_gene: TRBV7-8; j_gene: TRBJ2-5; CDR3aa: CASSPYRLAGGPETQYF
v_gene: TRBV10-3; j_gene: TRBJ1-5; CDR3aa: CAIRGTGGRDQPQHF
v_gene: TRBV5-4; j_gene: TRBJ2-7; CDR3aa: CASSLVPRSANEQYF
v_gene: TRBV9; j_gene: TRBJ2-3; CDR3aa: CASSPGQFTDTQYF
v_gene: TRBV9; j_gene: TRBJ1-4; CDR3aa: CASSARQGTYEKLFF
v_gene: TRBV7-9; j_gene: TRBJ2-5; CDR3aa: CASSHLVWAQETQYF
v_gene: TRBV5-1; j_gene: TRBJ1-1; CDR3aa: CASSPGGSSGEAFF
v_gene: TRBV7-9; j_gene: TRBJ2-2; CDR3aa: CASSFLQTSGVGETGELFF
v_gene: TRBV30; j_gene: TRBJ2-1; CDR3aa: CAWSPLPGEQFF
v_gene: TRBV5-1; j_gene: TRBJ2-1; CDR3aa: CASSSGQGPYNEQFF
v_gene: TRBV5-1; j_gene: TRBJ1-2; CDR3aa: CASSLGGAGTANYGYTF
v_gene: TRBV10-2; j_gene: TRBJ2-7; CDR3aa: CASRDPAGAEQYF
v_gene: TRBV19; j_gene: TRBJ1-6; CDR3aa: CASSIGPGSPLHF
v_gene: TRBV6-5; j_gene: TRBJ2-3; CDR3aa: CASSRHKDTQYF
v_gene: TRBV5-4; j_gene: TRBJ1-3; CDR3aa: CASSLPGRAGNTIYF
v_gene: TRBV18; j_gene: TRBJ2-7; CDR3aa: CASSPTLGQAYEQYF
v_gene: TRBV30; j_gene: TRBJ1-1; CDR3aa: CAWKGTGGRSTEAFF
v_gene: TRBV2; j_gene: TRBJ2-1; CDR3aa: CASNARSSYNEQFF